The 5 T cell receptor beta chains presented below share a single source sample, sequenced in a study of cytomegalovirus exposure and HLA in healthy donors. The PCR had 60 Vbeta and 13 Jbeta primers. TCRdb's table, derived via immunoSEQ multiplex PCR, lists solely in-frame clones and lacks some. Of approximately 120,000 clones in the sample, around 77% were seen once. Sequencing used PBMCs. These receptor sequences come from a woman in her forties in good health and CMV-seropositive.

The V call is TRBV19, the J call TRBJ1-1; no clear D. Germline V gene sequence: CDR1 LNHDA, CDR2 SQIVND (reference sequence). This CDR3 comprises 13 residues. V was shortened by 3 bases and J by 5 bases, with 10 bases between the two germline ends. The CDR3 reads CASSISSYTEAFF. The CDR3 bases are TGTGCCAGTAGTATTTCGTCCTATACTGAAGCTTTCTTT.

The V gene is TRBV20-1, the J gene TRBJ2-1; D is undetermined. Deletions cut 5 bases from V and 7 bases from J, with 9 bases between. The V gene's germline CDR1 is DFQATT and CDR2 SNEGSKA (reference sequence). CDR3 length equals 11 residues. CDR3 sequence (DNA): TGCAGTGCTCAGTCCCCGAATGAGCAGTTCTTC. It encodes CSAQSPNEQFF.

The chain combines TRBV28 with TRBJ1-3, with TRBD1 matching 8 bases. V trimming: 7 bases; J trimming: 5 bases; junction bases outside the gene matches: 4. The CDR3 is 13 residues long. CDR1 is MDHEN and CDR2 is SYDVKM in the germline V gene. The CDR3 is CASTRRGRNTIYF. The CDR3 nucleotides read TGTGCCAGCACCCGCAGGGGGCGAAACACCATATATTTT.

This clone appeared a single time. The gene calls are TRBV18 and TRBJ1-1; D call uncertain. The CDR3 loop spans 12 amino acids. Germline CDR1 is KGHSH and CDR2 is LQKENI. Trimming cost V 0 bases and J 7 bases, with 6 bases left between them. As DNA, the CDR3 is TGTGCCAGCTCACCACCGACAAGTGAAGCTTTCTTT. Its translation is CASSPPTSEAFF. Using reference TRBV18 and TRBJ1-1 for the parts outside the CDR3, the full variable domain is NAGVMQNPRHLVRRRGQEARLRCSPMKGHSHVYWYRQLPEEGLKFMVYLQKENIIDESGMPKERFSAEFPKEGPSILRIQQVVRGDSAAYFCASSPPTSEAFFGQGTRLTVV.

CDR3 in DNA: TGTGCCAGCAGCGCATCTACAGGGGGCGAAACGACTTTCTTT. It codes for CASSASTGGETTFF. This sequence joins TRBV6-1 and TRBJ1-1, with TRBD1 identical over 9 bases. CDR1 and CDR2 (germline): MNHNS, SASEGT. There are 14 residues in the CDR3. The junction had 14 bases not matched to a gene; V was cut back by 6 bases and J by 12 bases.